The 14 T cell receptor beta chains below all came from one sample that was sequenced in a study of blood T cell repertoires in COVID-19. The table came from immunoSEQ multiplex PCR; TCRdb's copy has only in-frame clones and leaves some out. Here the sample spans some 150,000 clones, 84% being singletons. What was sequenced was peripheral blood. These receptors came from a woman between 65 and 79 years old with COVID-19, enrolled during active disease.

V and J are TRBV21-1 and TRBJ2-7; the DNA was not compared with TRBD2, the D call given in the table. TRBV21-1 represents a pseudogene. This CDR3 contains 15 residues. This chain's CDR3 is CASSKGEREEAEQYF. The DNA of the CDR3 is TGTGCCAGCAGCAAAGGTGAGCGGGAGGAAGCAGAGCAGTACTTC.

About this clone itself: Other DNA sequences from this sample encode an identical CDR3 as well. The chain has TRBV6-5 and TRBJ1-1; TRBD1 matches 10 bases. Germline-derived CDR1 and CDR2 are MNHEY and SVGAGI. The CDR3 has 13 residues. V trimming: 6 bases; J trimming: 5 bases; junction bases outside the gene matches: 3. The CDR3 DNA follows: TGTGCCAGCAGCCGGACAGGGGGTACTGAAGCTTTCTTT. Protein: CASSRTGGTEAFF.

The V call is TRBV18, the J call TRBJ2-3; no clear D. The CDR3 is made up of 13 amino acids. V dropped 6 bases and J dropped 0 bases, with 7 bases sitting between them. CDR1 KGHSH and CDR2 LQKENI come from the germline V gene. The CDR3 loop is CASSSPSTDTQYF. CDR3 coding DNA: TGTGCCAGCTCGTCCCCTAGCACAGATACGCAGTATTTT.

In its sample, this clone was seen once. The CDR3: CASSLPGQRDTIYF. For the CDR3, the DNA is TGTGCCAGCAGCCTACCTGGACAGAGAGACACCATATATTTT. The chain joins TRBV9 to TRBJ1-3; a possible D gene is TRBD1 (6 bases). Looked up from germline, CDR1 is SGDLS and CDR2 is YYNGEE. This CDR3 has 14 amino acids. Trimming cost V 4 bases and J 8 bases, with 16 bases left between them. Full variable domain (remainder filled in from reference TRBV9 and TRBJ1-3): DSGVTQTPKHLITATGQRVTLRCSPRSGDLSVYWYQQSLDQGLQFLIQYYNGEERAKGNILERFSAQQFPDLHSELNLSSLELGDSALYFCASSLPGQRDTIYFGEGSWLTVV.

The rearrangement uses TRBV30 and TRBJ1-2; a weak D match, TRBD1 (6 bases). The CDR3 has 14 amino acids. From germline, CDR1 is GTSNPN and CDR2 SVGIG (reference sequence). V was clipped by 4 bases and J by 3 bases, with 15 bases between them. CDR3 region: CAWIAGGGHYGYTF. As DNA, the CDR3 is TGTGCCTGGATCGCTGGGGGGGGCCACTATGGCTACACCTTC.

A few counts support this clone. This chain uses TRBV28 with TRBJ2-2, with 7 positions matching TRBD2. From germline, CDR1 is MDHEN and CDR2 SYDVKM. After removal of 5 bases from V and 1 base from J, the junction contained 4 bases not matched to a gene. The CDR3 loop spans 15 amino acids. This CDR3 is CASSRREGNTGELFF. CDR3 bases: TGTGCCAGCAGTAGGAGGGAGGGGAACACCGGGGAGCTGTTTTTT.

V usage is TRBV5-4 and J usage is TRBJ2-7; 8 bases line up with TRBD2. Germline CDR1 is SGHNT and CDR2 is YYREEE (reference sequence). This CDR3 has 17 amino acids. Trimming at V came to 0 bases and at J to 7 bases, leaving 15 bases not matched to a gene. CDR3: CASSLGRGGQEVWEQYV. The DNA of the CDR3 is TGTGCCAGCAGCTTGGGTCGGGGGGGGCAGGAAGTGTGGGAGCAGTACGTC.

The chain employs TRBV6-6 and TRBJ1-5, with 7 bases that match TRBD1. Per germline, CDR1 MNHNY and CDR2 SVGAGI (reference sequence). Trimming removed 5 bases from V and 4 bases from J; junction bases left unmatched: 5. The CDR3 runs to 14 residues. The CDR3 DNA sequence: TGTGCCAGCAGTACTAGACAGGGTAATCAGCCCCAGCATTTT. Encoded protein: CASSTRQGNQPQHF.

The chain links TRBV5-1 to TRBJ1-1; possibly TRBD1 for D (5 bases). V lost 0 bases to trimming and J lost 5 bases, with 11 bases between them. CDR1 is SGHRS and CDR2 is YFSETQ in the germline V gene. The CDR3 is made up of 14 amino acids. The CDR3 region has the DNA TGCGCCAGCAGCTTGGGGAGGGGAGGAACTGAAGCTTTCTTT. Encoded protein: CASSLGRGGTEAFF.

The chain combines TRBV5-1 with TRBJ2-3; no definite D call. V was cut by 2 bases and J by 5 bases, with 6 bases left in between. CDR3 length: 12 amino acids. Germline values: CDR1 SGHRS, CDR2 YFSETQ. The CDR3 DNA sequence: TGCGCCAGCAGCTTACTGATAGATACGCAGTATTTT. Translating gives CASSLLIDTQYF.

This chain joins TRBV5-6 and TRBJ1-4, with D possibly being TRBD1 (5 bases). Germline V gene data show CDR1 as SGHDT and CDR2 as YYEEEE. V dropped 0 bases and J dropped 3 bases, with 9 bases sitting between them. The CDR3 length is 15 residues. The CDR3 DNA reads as TGTGCCAGCAGCTTGGTGGCAGGGCCTAATGAAAAACTGTTTTTT. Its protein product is CASSLVAGPNEKLFF.

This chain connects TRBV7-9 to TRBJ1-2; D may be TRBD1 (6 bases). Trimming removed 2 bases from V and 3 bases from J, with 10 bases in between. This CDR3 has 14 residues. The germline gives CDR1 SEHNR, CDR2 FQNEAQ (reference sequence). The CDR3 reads CASSLSPGDYGYTF. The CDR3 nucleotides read TGTGCCAGCAGCTTAAGTCCAGGGGACTATGGCTACACCTTC.

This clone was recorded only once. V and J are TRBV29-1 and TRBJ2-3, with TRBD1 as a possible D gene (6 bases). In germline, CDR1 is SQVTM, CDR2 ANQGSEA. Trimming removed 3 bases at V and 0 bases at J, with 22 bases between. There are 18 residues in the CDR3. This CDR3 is CSVDRAVGTTPSTDTQYF. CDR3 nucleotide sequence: TGCAGCGTTGATAGGGCTGTGGGGACAACCCCTAGCACAGATACGCAGTATTTT.

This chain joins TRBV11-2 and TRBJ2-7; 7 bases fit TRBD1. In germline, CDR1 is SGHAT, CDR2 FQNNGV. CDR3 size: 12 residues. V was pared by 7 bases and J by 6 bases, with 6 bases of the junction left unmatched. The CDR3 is CASTRSGGEQYF. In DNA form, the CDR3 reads TGTGCCAGCACCCGCTCAGGGGGCGAGCAGTACTTC.